This T cell receptor (beta chain) comes out of a study of blood T cell repertoires in COVID-19. Study context: Samples taken during acute and convalescent COVID-19 were collected in the United States, Italy and Spain.

Across 24 US areas, participants ranged in age from about 18 to 100 years. Participants were placed into cohorts based on the clinical history they reported. As handled by the study authors: Nucleated cell number was recorded as an estimate derived from reference gene primer amplification. The data were produced by immunoSEQ multiplex PCR, yet TCRdb's version contains in-frame clones alone and is incomplete. Clonal size and the V and J genes are those of that table, whereas D and trimming came from the DNA. The repertoire holds about 430,000 clones, with around nine tenths as singletons. The sequence was collected from a woman aged 25-40 years with acute COVID-19. Sequenced input: PBMCs or T cells enriched from blood (not recorded which).

DNA of the CDR3: TGTGCCAGCTCCTGGACAGGGACCTCTGGGGCCAACGTCCTGACTTTC. It yields the protein CASSWTGTSGANVLTF. The chain joins TRBV5-6 to TRBJ2-6; 8 bases line up with TRBD1. Trimming at V came to 7 bases and at J to 0 bases, leaving 6 bases not matched to a gene. There are 16 residues in the CDR3. CDR1 is SGHDT, CDR2 YYEEEE, per germline.